This T cell receptor (beta chain) was sequenced for a study of blood T cell repertoires in COVID-19 (dated by TCRdb to about 2020). Background on the whole study: Samples covering the acute and convalescent phases of COVID-19 were provided by collaborators in the United States, Italy and Spain. The prospective study material was composed of cDNA or gDNA derived from T cells, B-cell-depleted T cells, or PBMCs. Subjects who had been exposed to COVID-19, were actively infected with it, or had recovered from it provided the deeply sampled blood TCRbeta repertoires that made up the dataset. The repertoires were released in a freely available public database intended as a resource for research on the immune response to SARS-CoV-2. Samples were obtained from the ongoing ImmuneRACE study (first 160 participants) and from 1,254 subjects provided by 6 global collaborators. A de-identified subject ID, COVID-19 status, age in years and sex were almost always included in the sample metadata. Where available, HLA class I and class II types were taken from metadata supplied by the sample provider and were not determined by assay-based typing. Findings and caveats that apply to the study as a whole: The amount of clinical and demographic metadata varied by source and participant and was provided uncurated.

TCRbeta CDR3 regions were amplified from genomic DNA using the immunoSEQ Assay, a bias-controlled multiplex PCR. In the original analysis: Nucleated cell counts per sample were estimated from amplification of reference gene primers within the assay. To quantify the absolute abundance of each unique TCRbeta CDR3 rearrangement, sequence reads were collapsed and filtered. For each sample, productive Simpson clonality was calculated as the square root of Simpson's diversity index over productive rearrangements. As stored in TCRdb, this immuneACCESS dataset retains in-frame rearrangements with V and J assigned. A fraction of the clones does not appear; measured against another copy, unresolved V genes explain less than half of the discrepancy, and the remainder lacks a known reason. The V and J calls and clone size come from that table; D and trimming were worked out from the DNA. The sample profile shows approximately 450,000 clones; nearly 90% of them were found once. Roughly 1.9% of the sample lies in the top ten.

Concerning this clone itself: The clone's antigen remains unknown. No base quality values were provided; no much bigger clone lies one nucleotide off.

Enrolling through a virtual design, the prospective study's participants ranged in age from roughly 18 to 95 years and lived across about two dozen United States geographic areas. In the prospective study, cohorts were assigned on the basis of participant-reported clinical history obtained from a screening survey and a study questionnaire. Each participant in the prospective study had whole blood, serum and a nasopharyngeal or oropharyngeal swab collected by mobile phlebotomists. Participants in the prospective study had the option to provide additional blood draws and questionnaires over a 2-month period. Prospective study blood samples were shipped either frozen or at room temperature before DNA extraction. The sequencing sample was made of PBMCs or T cells enriched from blood (not recorded which). The source is a woman under 30 with acute COVID-19.

The CDR3 region has the sequence CASSRTSGNPDTQYF. The DNA sequence is TGTGCCAGCAGTCGGACTAGCGGGAATCCAGATACGCAGTATTTT. This sequence uses TRBV27 and TRBJ2-3; the central 12 bases match TRBD2. The CDR3 runs 15 amino acids, cysteine and phenylalanine included. Just CDR3 DNA is preserved here, 45 bases in frame from base 1. The germline V and J ends show losses of 5 bases and 4 bases respectively, and no gene match explains 4 bases of the junction. The germline V gene (reference sequence) sets CDR1 to MNHEY and CDR2 to SMNVEV.